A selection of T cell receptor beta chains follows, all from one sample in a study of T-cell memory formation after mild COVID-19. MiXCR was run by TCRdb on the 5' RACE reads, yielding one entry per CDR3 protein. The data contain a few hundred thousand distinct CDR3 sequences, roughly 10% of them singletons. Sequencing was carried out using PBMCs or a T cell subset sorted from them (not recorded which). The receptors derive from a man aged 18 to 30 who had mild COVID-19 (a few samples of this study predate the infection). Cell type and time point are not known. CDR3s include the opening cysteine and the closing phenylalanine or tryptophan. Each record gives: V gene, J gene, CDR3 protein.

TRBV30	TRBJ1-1	CAWRKNTEAFF
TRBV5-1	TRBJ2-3	CASSTGRGPRGSTDTQYF
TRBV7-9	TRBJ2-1	CASSLALAGPYNEQFF
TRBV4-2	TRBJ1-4	CASSQDLGRGGEKLFF
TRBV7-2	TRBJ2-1	CASSFTNYNEQFF
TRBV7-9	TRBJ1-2	CASTAGPLF
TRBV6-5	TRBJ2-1	CASSDPGTGGTGEQFF
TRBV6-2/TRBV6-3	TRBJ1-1	CASLRWPNTEAFF
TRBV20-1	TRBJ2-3	CSASSGGHTQYF
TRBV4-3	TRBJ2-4	CASSQHGLAGGKNIQYF
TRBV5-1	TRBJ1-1	CASSLDRAGRNTEAFF
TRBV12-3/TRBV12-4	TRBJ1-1	CASSFYGNTEAFF
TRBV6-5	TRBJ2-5	CASSPTRDRQETQYF
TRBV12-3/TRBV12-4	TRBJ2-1	CASSLRGGVSYNEQFF
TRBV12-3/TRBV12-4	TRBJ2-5	CASSPRDPARGAQETQYF
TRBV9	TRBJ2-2	CASSPRGAGGYTGELFF
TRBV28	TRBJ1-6	CASSKGHNDSPLHF
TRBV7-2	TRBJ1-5	CASGGSGNQPQHF
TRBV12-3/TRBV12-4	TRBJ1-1	CASSLAVEAFF
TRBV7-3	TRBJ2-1	CSSSLTSGGASNEQFF
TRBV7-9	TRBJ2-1	CASSSGTRINEQFF
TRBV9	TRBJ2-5	CASSVRGVQETQYF
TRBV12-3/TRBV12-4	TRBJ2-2	CASRPTGLGTGELFF
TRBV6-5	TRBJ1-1	CASANMNTEAFF